The 16 T cell receptor beta chains listed next were all sequenced from one sample in a study of blood T cell repertoires in COVID-19. Profiling relied on immunoSEQ multiplex PCR, and the TCRdb table lists in-frame clones only, not all of them. Altogether roughly 230,000 clones are present, approximately 92% being singletons, with the ten largest covering roughly 5%. Input material: peripheral blood. All receptors derive from a woman between 40 and 50 years old who had recovered from COVID-19.

The chain combines TRBV2 with TRBJ2-5; no firm D call. The CDR3 length is 13 residues. CDR1 is SNHLY, CDR2 FYNNEI, per germline. Deletions cut 4 bases from V and 2 bases from J, with 8 bases between. CDR3 protein: CASSASRQETQYF. The CDR3 DNA sequence: TGTGCCAGCAGTGCTAGTAGACAAGAGACCCAGTACTTC.

The rearrangement joins TRBV19 to TRBJ2-7; 8 nucleotides match TRBD1. The germline V gene encodes CDR1 LNHDA and CDR2 SQIVND (reference sequence). The trim removed 5 bases at V and 4 bases at J, leaving 10 bases unmatched. CDR3 length: 15 residues. The DNA for the CDR3 is TGTGCCAGTAGTTTTCACAGGGGGTTGACGTACGAGCAGTACTTC. This translates into CASSFHRGLTYEQYF.

The CDR3 DNA reads TGTGCCAGCAGTCCCAATCTATTTTATGGCTACACCTTC. Its translation is CASSPNLFYGYTF. This sequence joins TRBV12-3 or TRBV12-4 and TRBJ1-2, with no clear D. The CDR3 consists of 13 residues. V lost 5 bases, J lost 5 bases, and 12 bases lay in between.

The chain couples TRBV29-1 to TRBJ1-2, with D possibly TRBD1 on 5 matching bases. Trimming took off 1 base at V and 8 bases at J, with 14 bases between the two ends. This CDR3 is 13 amino acids long. The germline V gene has CDR1 SQVTM and CDR2 ANQGSEA. DNA for the CDR3: TGCAGCGTTGAAGGCGGCGACAGCGAAGGCTACACCTTC. Translation gives CSVEGGDSEGYTF.

The V gene is TRBV18, the J gene TRBJ1-5, with 8 bases aligning to TRBD1. Trimming cost V 4 bases and J 0 bases; bases outside gene matches: 2. From germline, CDR1 is KGHSH and CDR2 LQKENI. The CDR3 is 15 residues long. As DNA, the CDR3 is TGTGCCAGCTCACTGGGACAGGTTAGCAATCAGCCCCAGCATTTT. Amino acid sequence: CASSLGQVSNQPQHF.

The chain is built from TRBV11-2 and TRBJ2-7, with 8 bases that match TRBD2. The CDR3 length is 15 residues. The germline V gene has CDR1 SGHAT and CDR2 FQNNGV. The V gene end was trimmed by 5 bases and the J gene end by 7 bases; junction bases not matched to a gene: 13. The CDR3 bases are TGTGCCAGCAGCCGAGCCGGACTAGCCCCCCTAGAGCAGTACTTC. Translated, it gives CASSRAGLAPLEQYF.

This clone was seen a few times. This chain uses TRBV3-1 (or the pseudogene TRBV3-2) with TRBJ1-2, with 8 positions matching TRBD1. The CDR3 contains 16 residues. In germline, CDR1 is LGHDT, CDR2 YNNKEL (reference sequence). Losses at the gene ends were 2 bases for V and 6 bases for J; bases not matched to a gene: 11. CDR3 region: CASSQILGQGTNGYTF. The CDR3 DNA is TGTGCCAGCAGCCAAATCCTCGGACAGGGTACGAATGGCTACACCTTC.

The CDR3 reads CASSLLAVALTGELFF. The CDR3 coding sequence is TGTGCCAGCAGCTTACTGGCGGTAGCGCTCACCGGGGAGCTGTTTTTT. The rearrangement joins TRBV7-6 to TRBJ2-2; a possible D gene is TRBD2 (5 bases). V lost 2 bases to trimming and J lost 4 bases, with 14 bases between them. There are 16 residues in the CDR3. Germline CDR1 and CDR2: SGHVS and FNYEAQ. Filled out from reference TRBV7-6 and TRBJ2-2, the complete variable domain reads GAGVSQSPRYKVTKRGQDVALRCDPISGHVSLYWYRQALGQGPEFLTYFNYEAQQDKSGLPNDRFSAERPEGSISTLTIQRTEQRDSAMYRCASSLLAVALTGELFFGEGSRLTVL.

This clone is a singleton in its sample. The gene calls are TRBV4-1 and TRBJ2-1; 9 positions agree with TRBD2. The CDR3 sequence is 16 residues long. Germline CDR1 is MGHRA and CDR2 is YSYEKL. V was clipped by 2 bases and J by 7 bases; unmatched bases: 9. The CDR3 region has the DNA TGCGCCAGCAGCCAAAGCGCGGGGGGGCTTGGGAATGAGCAGTTCTTC. It is translated as CASSQSAGGLGNEQFF.

This clone has a single count. The chain carries TRBV27 and TRBJ2-3; 8 bases align to TRBD2. Trimming removed 4 bases from V and 0 bases from J; junction bases left unmatched: 6. The CDR3 runs 16 residues. Germline CDR1 MNHEY, CDR2 SMNVEV (reference sequence). The CDR3 region has the DNA TGTGCCAGCAGTTCCCTCTTAGCGGGGAGCACAGATACGCAGTATTTT. This encodes CASSSLLAGSTDTQYF.

In its sample, this clone was seen a few times. The chain uses TRBV12-3 or TRBV12-4 and TRBJ2-3, with no clear D. Trimming pared 5 bases from V and 5 bases from J, leaving 8 bases between. This CDR3 contains 12 residues. The CDR3 DNA follows: TGTGCCAGCAGTCTAACCGGAGATACGCAGTATTTT. Translated, it gives CASSLTGDTQYF.

The chain's CDR3 is CASSRGAQGRSGYTF. In DNA, the CDR3 is TGCGCCAGCAGCCGGGGGGCGCAGGGGAGGAGTGGCTACACCTTC. This chain links TRBV5-1 with TRBJ1-2; a weak D match, TRBD1 (6 bases). V was clipped by 4 bases and J by 7 bases, with 20 bases between them. The CDR3 length is 15 residues. Per germline, CDR1 SGHRS and CDR2 YFSETQ. Filled out from reference TRBV5-1 and TRBJ1-2, the complete variable domain reads KAGVTQTPRYLIKTRGQQVTLSCSPISGHRSVSWYQQTPGQGLQFLFEYFSETQRNKGNFPGRFSGRQFSNSRSEMNVSTLELGDSALYLCASSRGAQGRSGYTFGSGTRLTVV.

The chain couples TRBV11-2 to TRBJ2-5; tentative D call: TRBD1 (7 bases). The CDR3 consists of 17 residues. CDR1 and CDR2 (germline): SGHAT, FQNNGV. V was cut by 1 base and J by 5 bases, with 20 bases left in between. CDR3 protein: CASSLGASEGARETQYF. The CDR3 region has the DNA TGTGCCAGCAGCTTAGGTGCTAGCGAGGGGGCCCGGGAGACCCAGTACTTC.

In DNA, the CDR3 is TGTGCCAGCAGCGCTGGACAGGGTCGGGGCTACACCTTC. Translation gives CASSAGQGRGYTF. This chain uses TRBV7-2 with TRBJ1-2, with TRBD1 matching 8 bases. Trimming removed 5 bases from V and 8 bases from J; junction bases left unmatched: 7. Per the germline V gene, CDR1 is SGHTA and CDR2 is FQGNSA. The CDR3 totals 13 residues.

CDR3 DNA sequence: TGTGCCAGCAGTTTGCAGGGGGGCCCAATGAACACTGAAGCTTTCTTT. It yields the protein CASSLQGGPMNTEAFF. This sequence joins TRBV27 and TRBJ1-1, with TRBD1 matching over 7 bases. Trimming at V came to 3 bases and at J to 0 bases, leaving 7 bases not matched to a gene. This CDR3 comprises 16 residues. Per the germline V gene, CDR1 is MNHEY and CDR2 is SMNVEV (reference sequence).

This chain connects TRBV6-4 to TRBJ2-7, with 10 bases that match TRBD1. V dropped 4 bases and J dropped 3; count of bases not matched to a gene: 9. Germline lookup yields CDR1 MRHNA and CDR2 SNTAGT. The CDR3 has 16 amino acids. In nucleotides, the CDR3 is TGTGCCAGCAGTGGACAGGGGGCCTTAACTCTCTACGAGCAGTACGTC. Translation: CASSGQGALTLYEQYV.